This T cell receptor beta chain emerged from a study of response to subunit inactivated influenza vaccine. To note about this clonotype: The antigen remains undetermined.

Study results and limitations: Authors proposed each seasonal influenza vaccination draws in few new T cells.

Using its own MiXCR run on the RT-PCR reads, TCRdb lists one record per CDR3 protein. The repertoire includes more than 400,000 distinct CDR3 sequences, 6% to 9% of them detected once, and around 13% sits in the top ten. Germline CDR1 reads LGHDT; CDR2 reads YNNKEL (reference sequence). This CDR3 contains 14 residues. Trimming removed 5 bases from V and 6 bases from J, with 13 bases in between. This receptor was identified in a man between 45 and 75 years old who received an inactivated influenza vaccine. Sequencing used PBMCs from blood, obtained approximately 25 months after vaccination. The V gene is TRBV3-1, the J gene TRBJ2-2; D possibly corresponds to TRBD1 (7 bases). The CDR3 coding sequence is TGTGCCAGCAGCGCAGACAGGGAGGCCGGGGAGCTGTTTTTT. Translation: CASSADREAGELFF. Looking up the rest from reference TRBV3-1 and TRBJ2-2 gives the full variable domain: DTAVSQTPKYLVTQMGNDKSIKCEQNLGHDTMYWYKQDSKKFLKIMFSYNNKELIINETVPNRFSPKSPDKAHLNLHINSLELGDSAVYFCASSADREAGELFFGEGSRLTVL.